Below are 10 T cell receptor beta chains sequenced from a single sample in a study of blood T cell repertoires in COVID-19. Generated by immunoSEQ multiplex PCR, the TCRdb table keeps only in-frame clones and is missing some. Of some 160,000 clones in the sample, around 77% are singletons; the top ten hold under 10%. The sample was peripheral blood. The receptors derive from a man aged 50-60 years with active or convalescent COVID-19.

The chain has TRBV6-4 and TRBJ1-1, with D possibly being TRBD1 (5 bases). Germline V CDR1 and CDR2: MRHNA, SNTAGT. Deletions cut 0 bases from V and 2 bases from J, with 7 bases between. The CDR3 contains 14 residues. DNA of the CDR3: TGTGCCAGCAGTGACTCTGACAGTAACACTGAAGCTTTCTTT. This translates into CASSDSDSNTEAFF.

V and J are TRBV9 and TRBJ2-3; 10 bases map to TRBD2. The CDR3 loop spans 16 amino acids. Germline V gene data show CDR1 as SGDLS and CDR2 as YYNGEE. V trimming: 0 bases; J trimming: 1 base; junction bases outside the gene matches: 2. The CDR3 DNA reads TGTGCCAGCAGCGTAGCGGGGACTAGCGGCACAGATACGCAGTATTTT. This translates into CASSVAGTSGTDTQYF.

This sequence joins TRBV5-4 and TRBJ1-1; D ambiguous. V lost 4 bases to trimming and J lost 2 bases, with 6 bases between them. The CDR3 extends over 12 amino acids. CDR1 and CDR2 from the germline V gene are SGHNT and YYREEE (reference sequence). The CDR3 sequence is CASSRDNTEAFF. The CDR3 DNA reads as TGTGCCAGCAGCCGGGATAACACTGAAGCTTTCTTT. Full variable domain (remainder filled in from reference TRBV5-4 and TRBJ1-1): ETGVTQSPTHLIKTRGQQVTLRCSSQSGHNTVSWYQQALGQGPQFIFQYYREEENGRGNFPPRFSGLQFPNYSSELNVNALELDDSALYLCASSRDNTEAFFGQGTRLTVV.

This rearrangement joins TRBV4-1 to TRBJ2-1; perhaps TRBD2 as D (6 bases). The CDR3 extends over 14 amino acids. V lost 2 bases and J 9 bases, leaving 14 bases between the germline ends. Per germline, CDR1 MGHRA and CDR2 YSYEKL. CDR3 nucleotides: TGCGCCAGCAGCCAACAGGGAGGTTTGGGTGAGCAGTTCTTC. Its translation is CASSQQGGLGEQFF.

The V and J genes are TRBV4-2 and TRBJ2-5; 7 nucleotides line up with TRBD1. CDR1 is LGHNA and CDR2 is YNFKEQ in the germline V gene. The CDR3 spans 15 residues. V gave up 4 bases and J gave up 3 bases; unmatched junction bases: 8. The CDR3 reads CASSRGDGTEETQYF. The CDR3 nucleotides are TGTGCCAGCAGCCGTGGGGATGGGACAGAAGAGACCCAGTACTTC.

This clone was detected only once. The rearrangement joins TRBV28 to TRBJ1-2, with D possibly matching TRBD1 (5 bases). V was trimmed by 6 bases and J by 4 bases, leaving 9 bases between them. This CDR3 spans 12 amino acids. Germline V gene sequence: CDR1 MDHEN, CDR2 SYDVKM. The CDR3 DNA reads as TGTGCCAGCAGGGCGGGGGTCTATGGCTACACCTTC. Protein: CASRAGVYGYTF.

V usage is TRBV5-4 and J usage is TRBJ2-1; tentatively, D is TRBD2 (8 bases). Germline values: CDR1 SGHNT, CDR2 YYREEE (reference sequence). V was trimmed by 4 bases and J by 8 bases, leaving 16 bases between them. The CDR3 is made up of 14 amino acids. This CDR3 is CASSRREGAYEQFF. CDR3 sequence (DNA): TGTGCCAGCAGCCGACGGGAGGGGGCGTATGAGCAGTTCTTC.

The chain is built from TRBV6-2 or TRBV6-3 and TRBJ2-1; TRBD2 matches at 9 bases. CDR1 is MNHEY and CDR2 is SVGEGT in the germline V gene. The CDR3 sequence is 15 residues long. With V trimmed by 3 bases and J by 5 bases, 5 bases remained unmatched. The CDR3 reads CASSYSGSTHNEQFF. As DNA, the CDR3 is TGTGCCAGCAGTTATAGCGGGAGTACACACAATGAGCAGTTCTTC.

J is TRBJ2-1 and V is TRBV28, with 10 bases lining up with TRBD2. The CDR3 contains 15 residues. Germline values: CDR1 MDHEN, CDR2 SYDVKM. V lost 3 bases and J lost 4; bases outside the gene matches: 3. CDR3 region: CASSFSGRPYNEQFF. The DNA of the CDR3 is TGTGCCAGCAGTTTTAGCGGGAGGCCGTACAATGAGCAGTTCTTC.

This clone was picked up a small number of times. Here the CDR3 DNA reads TGTGCCTGGAGGAAGGGACTAGCGTCCAACACCGGGGAGCTGTTTTTT. As protein: CAWRKGLASNTGELFF. The rearrangement uses TRBV30 and TRBJ2-2; 10 nucleotides line up with TRBD2. Germline lookup yields CDR1 GTSNPN and CDR2 SVGIG (reference sequence). The CDR3 has 16 amino acids. The trim removed 3 bases at V and 2 bases at J, leaving 6 bases unmatched.